This T cell receptor beta chain was captured by sequencing in a study of blood T cells in healthy people across ages. Regarding the study as a whole: Aged donors had fewer naive CD4+ cells and lower diversity than long-lived donors.

Concerning this clonotype: Its antigen is not known.

The CDR3 contains 11 residues. CDR1 SQVTM and CDR2 ANQGSEA come from the germline V gene. Trimming at V came to 6 bases and at J to 7 bases, leaving 6 bases not matched to a gene. Combining a sample-barcoded 5' primer with a J-beta primer mix, a second PCR ran for 7 to 11 cycles. Each cDNA molecule was tagged by a template-switch adaptor with 12 random nucleotides. Samples each returned at least 3 million CDR3-containing paired-end reads. TCRdb analysed the 5' RACE reads with MiXCR anew, one entry per CDR3 protein. Among hundreds of thousands of distinct CDR3 sequences listed, approximately 50% were seen once.

Sequenced: blood. The J gene is TRBJ2-7, the V gene TRBV29-1, with 7 bases fitting TRBD2. This receptor was identified in a woman aged 55-69 years in good health. The CDR3 DNA sequence: TGCAGCGTCAGGGACTACAATGAGCAGTACTTC. Protein: CSVRDYNEQYF.